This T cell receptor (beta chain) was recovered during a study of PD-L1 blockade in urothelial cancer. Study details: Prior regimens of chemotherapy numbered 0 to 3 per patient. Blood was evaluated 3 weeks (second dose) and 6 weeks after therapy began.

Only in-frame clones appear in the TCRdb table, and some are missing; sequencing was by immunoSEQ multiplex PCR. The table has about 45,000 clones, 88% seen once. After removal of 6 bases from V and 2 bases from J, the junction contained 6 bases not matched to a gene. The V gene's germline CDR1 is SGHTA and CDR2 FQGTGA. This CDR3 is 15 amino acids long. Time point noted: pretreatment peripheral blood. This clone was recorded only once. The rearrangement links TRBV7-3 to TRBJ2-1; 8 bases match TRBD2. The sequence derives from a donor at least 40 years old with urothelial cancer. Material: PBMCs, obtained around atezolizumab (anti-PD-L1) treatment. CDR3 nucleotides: TGTGCCAGCAGTCCCCGGGGGGGAGCCTACAATGAGCAGTTCTTC. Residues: CASSPRGGAYNEQFF. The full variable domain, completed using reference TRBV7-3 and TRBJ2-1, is GAGVSQTPSNKVTEKGKYVELRCDPISGHTALYWYRQSLGQGPEFLIYFQGTGAADDSGLPNDRFFAVRPEGSVSTLKIQRTERGDSAVYLCASSPRGGAYNEQFFGPGTRLTVL.